These 10 T cell receptor beta chains came from one sample sequenced in a study of graft-versus-host responses after intestinal transplantation. Profiled with immunoSEQ multiplex PCR; TCRdb holds only in-frame clones, not every one. Of 13,000 or so clones in the sample, about 74% were seen once. Both intraepithelial and lamina propria lymphocytes were released by processing graft tissue. The sequences come from ileum tissue, collected 16 days after intestinal transplant. The receptors shown here come from a human patient who received an intestinal transplant, so some T cells may come from the graft donor.

The CDR3 loop reads CASSLSGGANTGELFF. The DNA for the CDR3 is TGTGCCAGCAGCTTATCGGGCGGGGCGAACACCGGGGAGCTGTTTTTT. The rearrangement uses TRBV7-9 and TRBJ2-2, with D possibly matching TRBD2 (6 bases). V lost 2 bases and J lost 0, with 10 bases in between. CDR1 is SEHNR, CDR2 FQNEAQ, per germline (reference sequence). CDR3 length: 16 residues.

This rearrangement joins TRBV6-1 to TRBJ1-1, with a possible D match to TRBD1 (5 bases). CDR3 length equals 15 residues. V lost 4 bases and J lost 2, with 14 bases in between. Germline V gene sequence: CDR1 MNHNS, CDR2 SASEGT. The CDR3 sequence is CASSVWGYSNTEAFF. CDR3 in DNA: TGTGCCAGCAGTGTATGGGGCTACTCAAACACTGAAGCTTTCTTT.

In this sample, this clone turned up a few times. V usage is TRBV5-5 and J usage is TRBJ2-2; maybe TRBD2 (5 bases). The CDR3 extends over 15 amino acids. Between the trimmed V and J ends, which lost 4 bases and 1 base, there was a span of 11 bases. Germline V gene sequence: CDR1 SGHKS, CDR2 YYEKEE (reference sequence). This CDR3 reads CASSPTRVNTGELFF. The CDR3, as DNA: TGTGCCAGCAGCCCTACGAGGGTGAACACCGGGGAGCTGTTTTTT.

The rearrangement links TRBV4-1 to TRBJ2-1; unclear D gene. The CDR3 contains 12 residues. Germline loops: CDR1 MGHRA, CDR2 YSYEKL. Trimming shortened V by 5 bases and J by 8 bases, and 10 bases separated the two germline ends. Here the CDR3 DNA reads TGCGCCAGCAGCTCACGGTGGTATGAGCAGTTCTTC. Translating it yields CASSSRWYEQFF.

About this clone: Other DNA sequences within the sample encode an identical CDR3. The gene calls are TRBV7-9 and TRBJ1-2; 8 bases are shared with TRBD1. The CDR3 has 14 amino acids. Germline V CDR1 and CDR2: SEHNR, FQNEAQ (reference sequence). The CDR3 loop reads CATWTGRINYGYTF. The CDR3 bases are TGTGCGACCTGGACAGGGAGGATTAACTATGGCTACACCTTC.

This chain joins TRBV11-3 and TRBJ1-6; D is undetermined. V was clipped by 3 bases and J by 11 bases, with 20 bases between them. Germline V CDR1 and CDR2: SGHNT, YENEEA. The CDR3 has 16 amino acids. The CDR3 sequence is CASSLSVPGHPAPLHF. The CDR3 DNA sequence: TGTGCCAGCAGCTTGTCCGTGCCAGGTCACCCCGCACCCCTCCACTTT.

The V call is TRBV12-5, the J call TRBJ2-1; perhaps TRBD1 as D (6 bases). This CDR3 has 17 amino acids. Trimming took 0 bases from V and 4 from J, leaving 16 bases between them. Germline V CDR1 and CDR2: LGHNT, FRNRAP. The CDR3: CASGLVQGRPLYNEQFF. CDR3 DNA: TGTGCTAGTGGTTTGGTACAGGGCCGCCCGCTTTACAATGAGCAGTTCTTC.

The J gene is TRBJ2-5, the V gene TRBV18, with 12 nucleotides matching TRBD1. The CDR3 is made up of 15 amino acids. Germline lookup yields CDR1 KGHSH and CDR2 LQKENI. V lost 6 bases and J lost 5; bases outside the gene matches: 7. DNA for the CDR3: TGTGCCAGCTCTTCCGGGACAGGGGGCAAGGAGACCCAGTACTTC. Its protein product is CASSSGTGGKETQYF.

The chain uses TRBV5-4 and TRBJ1-1; possible D gene TRBD1, 6 bases. Germline V gene sequence: CDR1 SGHNT, CDR2 YYREEE (reference sequence). The CDR3 runs to 20 residues. Trimming pared 4 bases from V and 0 bases from J, leaving 28 bases between. This chain's CDR3 is CASSDPAETDRPLLNTEAFF. The CDR3, as DNA: TGTGCCAGCAGCGATCCTGCGGAAACCGACAGGCCCCTCCTGAACACTGAAGCTTTCTTT.

In DNA, the CDR3 is TGTGCCAGCAGTGATGACAGTACAGATACGCAGTATTTT. Protein product: CASSDDSTDTQYF. The chain couples TRBV6-1 to TRBJ2-3; D may be TRBD1 (5 bases). There are 13 residues in the CDR3. The germline CDR1 and CDR2 sequences are MNHNS and SASEGT. Trimming pared 3 bases from V and 3 bases from J, leaving 7 bases between.